The rows below give T cell receptor beta chains drawn from one sample of a study of vaccination and CD4 T cells after COVID-19. One entry per CDR3 protein, called by TCRdb with MiXCR from the PCR reads. Among 22,000 or so distinct CDR3 sequences listed, 43% were seen once. No antigen has been identified for these receptors. Input material: CD4+ T cells from blood, cultured in vitro. The receptor source for this set is a human donor who had recovered from COVID-19. CDR3s include the opening cysteine and the closing phenylalanine or tryptophan. Fields, in order: D gene, clone size, V gene, J gene, CDR3 protein, CDR3 DNA. The D gene is left open where the match is weak. Clone size is stated in some rows and not others, as once, few, many or a class when expanded.

d_call: TRBD1; clone_size: once; v_call: TRBV5-1; j_call: TRBJ1-1; cdr3_aa: CASSGRQGAVEAFF; cdr3_nt: TGCGCCAGCAGCGGACGACAGGGGGCTGTTGAAGCTTTCTTT
d_call: -; clone_size: -; v_call: TRBV11-2; j_call: TRBJ2-3; cdr3_aa: CASSHDTQRSTDTQYF; cdr3_nt: TGTGCCAGCAGCCACGACACGCAGCGGAGCACAGATACGCAGTATTTT
d_call: TRBD1; clone_size: few; v_call: TRBV19; j_call: TRBJ1-1; cdr3_aa: CASSMSDRANTEAFF; cdr3_nt: TGTGCCAGTAGTATGAGTGACAGGGCGAACACTGAAGCTTTCTTT
d_call: -; clone_size: -; v_call: TRBV29-1; j_call: TRBJ2-3; cdr3_aa: CSVVSGMKTDTQYF; cdr3_nt: TGCAGCGTTGTATCAGGGATGAAGACAGATACGCAGTATTTT
d_call: -; clone_size: -; v_call: TRBV24-1; j_call: TRBJ1-3; cdr3_aa: CATSGAGNTIYF; cdr3_nt: TGTGCCACCAGTGGAGCTGGAAACACCATATATTTT
d_call: -; clone_size: few; v_call: TRBV7-9; j_call: TRBJ1-2; cdr3_aa: CASSLGVLRANYGYTF; cdr3_nt: TGTGCCAGCAGCTTAGGGGTCCTCCGGGCAAACTATGGCTACACCTTC
d_call: TRBD1; clone_size: -; v_call: TRBV20-1; j_call: TRBJ2-1; cdr3_aa: CSARAQGRDEQFF; cdr3_nt: TGCAGTGCTAGAGCACAGGGGCGCGATGAGCAGTTCTTC
d_call: -; clone_size: few; v_call: TRBV7-2; j_call: TRBJ1-5; cdr3_aa: CASSLDGNQPQHF; cdr3_nt: TGTGCCAGCAGCTTGGACGGCAATCAGCCCCAGCATTTT
d_call: TRBD2; clone_size: -; v_call: TRBV6-5; j_call: TRBJ2-4; cdr3_aa: CASSYPNIAGENIQYF; cdr3_nt: TGTGCCAGCAGTTACCCGAATATAGCGGGAGAAAACATTCAGTACTTC
d_call: -; clone_size: -; v_call: TRBV20-1; j_call: TRBJ1-2; cdr3_aa: CSASFGTNYGYTF; cdr3_nt: TGCAGTGCTAGTTTCGGAACTAACTATGGCTACACCTTC
d_call: -; clone_size: -; v_call: TRBV6-1; j_call: TRBJ1-1; cdr3_aa: CASSSGQSKDTEAFF; cdr3_nt: TGTGCCAGCTCATCCGGACAGTCGAAGGACACTGAAGCTTTCTTT
d_call: TRBD1; clone_size: -; v_call: TRBV27; j_call: TRBJ1-3; cdr3_aa: CARVGQGEGNTIYF; cdr3_nt: TGTGCCAGGGTGGGGCAGGGGGAGGGAAACACCATATATTTT
d_call: -; clone_size: -; v_call: TRBV7-3; j_call: TRBJ2-7; cdr3_aa: CASSLSRDYEQYF; cdr3_nt: TGTGCCAGCAGCTTATCTCGAGACTACGAGCAGTACTTC
d_call: -; clone_size: -; v_call: TRBV5-4; j_call: TRBJ1-1; cdr3_aa: CASSLAGTPGFWWNTEAFF; cdr3_nt: TGTGCCAGCAGCTTGGCCGGGACACCAGGCTTTTGGTGGAACACTGAAGCTTTCTTT
d_call: TRBD2; clone_size: few; v_call: TRBV20-1; j_call: TRBJ2-3; cdr3_aa: CSAPRWGGTSFVDTQYF; cdr3_nt: TGCAGTGCTCCCCGTTGGGGGGGGACGTCCTTCGTGGATACGCAGTATTTT
d_call: -; clone_size: few; v_call: TRBV11-3; j_call: TRBJ2-3; cdr3_aa: CASRQGLLGTDTQYF; cdr3_nt: TGTGCCAGCAGACAGGGACTCCTGGGCACAGATACGCAGTATTTT
d_call: -; clone_size: -; v_call: TRBV20-1; j_call: TRBJ2-7; cdr3_aa: CSARDSGFSYEQYF; cdr3_nt: TGCAGTGCTAGAGATAGCGGCTTCTCCTACGAGCAGTACTTC
d_call: TRBD2; clone_size: -; v_call: TRBV6-1; j_call: TRBJ2-1; cdr3_aa: CASTYLAGAYNEQFF; cdr3_nt: TGTGCCAGCACCTACTTGGCGGGGGCCTACAATGAGCAGTTCTTC
d_call: TRBD1; clone_size: medium-sized; v_call: TRBV7-8; j_call: TRBJ1-1; cdr3_aa: CASSSSDRGGTEAFF; cdr3_nt: TGTGCCAGCAGCTCCTCAGACAGGGGAGGAACTGAAGCTTTCTTT
d_call: -; clone_size: -; v_call: TRBV28; j_call: TRBJ1-5; cdr3_aa: CASNTGSGGNQPQHF; cdr3_nt: TGTGCCAGCAATACAGGGTCCGGAGGCAATCAGCCCCAGCATTTT
d_call: -; clone_size: -; v_call: TRBV20-1; j_call: TRBJ2-7; cdr3_aa: CSAKGRNRGTGEQYF; cdr3_nt: TGCAGTGCCAAAGGTAGGAACAGAGGAACCGGCGAGCAGTACTTC
d_call: -; clone_size: -; v_call: TRBV19; j_call: TRBJ2-3; cdr3_aa: CASRISTDTQYF; cdr3_nt: TGTGCCAGTAGAATAAGCACAGATACGCAGTATTTT
d_call: TRBD1; clone_size: few; v_call: TRBV6-1; j_call: TRBJ1-2; cdr3_aa: CASRGDRVGGYTF; cdr3_nt: TGTGCCAGCAGAGGGGACAGGGTTGGCGGCTACACCTTC